A single sample is the source of the 32 T cell receptor beta chains below, sequenced in a study of chemoradiotherapy in HPV16-positive cancers. Sequencing was performed with immunoSEQ multiplex PCR; in TCRdb, only in-frame clones are kept and a portion is missing. The sample lists approximately 32,000 clones, 80% to 90% seen once, with 3% to 4% in the top ten. The specimen was blood, collected from a patient who underwent chemoradiotherapy. Receptors were obtained from a human donor with HPV-associated anogenital cancer.

The chain combines TRBV6-5 with TRBJ2-1; the match to TRBD2 covers 14 bases. Germline CDR1 is MNHEY and CDR2 is SVGAGI. J gave up 9 bases and V 6 bases, and 7 bases lay outside the gene matches. The CDR3 consists of 15 residues. CDR3 sequence: CASRGTSGRFGEQFF. CDR3 nucleotide sequence: TGTGCCAGCAGGGGGACTAGCGGGAGATTTGGTGAGCAGTTCTTC.

This chain links TRBV7-2 with TRBJ1-2; 8 nucleotides match TRBD1. The V gene's germline CDR1 is SGHTA and CDR2 FQGNSA. Trimming took 0 bases from V and 4 from J; bases not matched to a gene: 7. The CDR3 is 16 amino acids. The CDR3 spells CASSLAGQGVLYGYTF. The DNA of the CDR3 is TGTGCCAGCAGCTTAGCAGGACAGGGAGTTCTCTATGGCTACACCTTC.

The chain carries TRBV6-5 and TRBJ1-2, with TRBD1 matching 7 bases. Germline assignment: CDR1 MNHEY and CDR2 SVGAGI. V lost 5 bases to trimming and J lost 2 bases; unmatched junction nucleotides: 5. The CDR3 contains 14 residues. The CDR3 protein is CASSRDRANYGYTF. CDR3 bases: TGTGCCAGCAGTCGGGACAGAGCAAACTATGGCTACACCTTC.

The V and J genes are TRBV2 and TRBJ2-1; 13 bases agree with TRBD2. CDR3 length: 12 amino acids. CDR1 is SNHLY and CDR2 is FYNNEI in the germline V gene. Trimming removed 9 bases from V and 8 bases from J; junction bases left unmatched: 1. As DNA, the CDR3 is TGTGCCAGGGGACTAGCGGGATATGAGCAGTTCTTC. This codes for CARGLAGYEQFF. Complete variable domain (other parts from reference TRBV2 and TRBJ2-1): EPEVTQTPSHQVTQMGQEVILRCVPISNHLYFYWYRQILGQKVEFLVSFYNNEISEKSEIFDDQFSVERPDGSNFTLKIRSTKLEDSAMYFCARGLAGYEQFFGPGTRLTVL.

The chain has TRBV5-6 and TRBJ2-1; no firm D call. Germline CDR1 reads SGHDT; CDR2 reads YYEEEE. This CDR3 is 11 amino acids long. The germline V and J ends were trimmed by 2 bases and 16 bases, with 13 bases remaining between them. CDR3 sequence (DNA): TGTGCCAGCAGCTTAAGCCAGCAAAGTTTCTTC. Its translation is CASSLSQQSFF.

V and J are TRBV7-9 and TRBJ1-1; maybe TRBD1 (6 bases). The CDR3 has 15 residues. V was shortened by 5 bases and J by 1 base, with 14 bases between the two germline ends. Germline CDR1 is SEHNR and CDR2 is FQNEAQ (reference sequence). The CDR3 reads CASSPAGTTNTEAFF. DNA of the CDR3: TGTGCCAGCAGCCCCGCCGGGACAACGAACACTGAAGCTTTCTTT.

About this clone itself: At one of its ends the junction is not consistent with the germline gene, which may arise from a read error. The chain combines TRBV6-1 with TRBJ2-7; tentative D call: TRBD2 (6 bases). From germline, CDR1 is MNHNS and CDR2 SASEGT. The CDR3 loop spans 12 amino acids. The chain's CDR3 is CASRREVYVQYF. The CDR3 coding sequence is TGTGCCAGCAGGAGGGAGGTCTACGTGCAGTACTTC.

The J gene is TRBJ1-2, the V gene TRBV27, with 9 positions matching TRBD1. This CDR3 has 13 amino acids. Germline V CDR1 and CDR2: MNHEY, SMNVEV (reference sequence). V trimming: 8 bases; J trimming: 7 bases; junction bases outside the gene matches: 8. CDR3 amino acids: CASSGTGPGGYTF. In nucleotides, the CDR3 is TGTGCCAGCTCTGGGACAGGGCCCGGTGGCTACACCTTC.

The CDR3 bases are TGTGCCAGCACATTAGAGAGAGCCACTGAAGCTTTCTTT. Amino acid sequence: CASTLERATEAFF. The rearrangement links TRBV6-1 to TRBJ1-1; D not resolved. This CDR3 spans 13 amino acids. V dropped 7 bases and J dropped 4 bases, with 13 bases sitting between them. Germline assignment: CDR1 MNHNS and CDR2 SASEGT.

The chain joins TRBV7-9 to TRBJ2-7; D may be TRBD1 (5 bases). CDR3 length equals 12 residues. Deletions cut 4 bases from V and 7 bases from J, with 11 bases between. The germline CDR1 and CDR2 sequences are SEHNR and FQNEAQ (reference sequence). CDR3 sequence reads: CASSSQAREQYF. Here the CDR3 DNA reads TGTGCCAGCAGCTCACAGGCTCGGGAGCAGTACTTC.

The chain employs TRBV7-2 and TRBJ1-1, with D unclear. The CDR3 contains 13 residues. Trimming removed 7 bases from V and 3 bases from J, with 12 bases in between. CDR1 SGHTA and CDR2 FQGNSA come from the germline V gene. CDR3 in amino acids: CASIADGYTEAFF. CDR3 coding DNA: TGTGCCAGCATCGCCGATGGGTACACTGAAGCTTTCTTT.

The chain has TRBV13 and TRBJ1-6; D gene unclear. In germline, CDR1 is PRHDT, CDR2 FYEKMQ (reference sequence). The length of the CDR3 is 14 residues. Between the trimmed V and J ends, which lost 5 bases and 14 bases, there was a span of 19 bases. The CDR3 DNA reads as TGTGCCAGCAGCCTCACATCTGCGGTAGCGTCCCTCCACTTT. It is translated as CASSLTSAVASLHF.

This clone was recorded once. This sequence joins TRBV12-5 and TRBJ2-1, with 10 bases identical to TRBD1. This CDR3 is 14 amino acids long. Germline assignment: CDR1 LGHNT and CDR2 FRNRAP. The V and J ends lost 6 bases and 8 bases, in that order; junction bases with no gene match: 7. The CDR3 region has the DNA TGTGCTAGTGGGGCGGACAGGGGGACCCATGAGCAGTTCTTC. Translated: CASGADRGTHEQFF.

The genes are TRBV7-9 and TRBJ2-2, with a possible D match to TRBD2 (6 bases). This CDR3 spans 15 amino acids. V lost 4 bases and J lost 5, with 14 bases in between. The germline gives CDR1 SEHNR, CDR2 FQNEAQ (reference sequence). The CDR3 region has the DNA TGTGCCAGCAGCTGGGACTTCGACGGGACCGGGGAGCTGTTTTTT. Protein: CASSWDFDGTGELFF.

The V and J genes are TRBV7-2 and TRBJ2-5; TRBD2 matches at 9 bases. The V gene's germline CDR1 is SGHTA and CDR2 FQGNSA. With 0 bases clipped from V and 9 bases from J, the junction kept 14 bases outside the gene matches. CDR3 size: 17 residues. The CDR3 DNA is TGTGCCAGCAGCTTAGCCGCTGGGGTGCGGGGGGGCGCCGCCCAGTACTTC. Residues: CASSLAAGVRGGAAQYF.

This chain connects TRBV27 to TRBJ2-3; the D is unclear. Germline lookup yields CDR1 MNHEY and CDR2 SMNVEV (reference sequence). This CDR3 has 14 residues. V was trimmed by 1 base and J by 4 bases, leaving 9 bases between them. This CDR3 reads CASSLFARADTQYF. The CDR3 region has the DNA TGTGCCAGCAGTTTATTTGCCAGAGCAGATACGCAGTATTTT.

The rearrangement uses TRBV5-1 and TRBJ2-2; D may be TRBD1 (6 bases). This CDR3 is 14 amino acids long. Between the trimmed V and J ends, which lost 4 bases and 5 bases, there was a span of 12 bases. Germline V gives CDR1 SGHRS, CDR2 YFSETQ. The CDR3 spells CASSEQGGTGELFF. The CDR3 nucleotides read TGCGCCAGCAGCGAACAGGGTGGGACCGGGGAGCTGTTTTTT. The full variable domain, with the rest looked up from reference TRBV5-1 and TRBJ2-2, is KAGVTQTPRYLIKTRGQQVTLSCSPISGHRSVSWYQQTPGQGLQFLFEYFSETQRNKGNFPGRFSGRQFSNSRSEMNVSTLELGDSALYLCASSEQGGTGELFFGEGSRLTVL.

The rearrangement uses TRBV30 and TRBJ1-1; 7 bases align to TRBD1. From germline, CDR1 is GTSNPN and CDR2 SVGIG (reference sequence). With V trimmed by 3 bases and J by 4 bases, 8 bases remained unmatched. The length of the CDR3 is 14 residues. This chain's CDR3 is CAWSPGAGGTEAFF. The CDR3 nucleotides read TGTGCCTGGAGCCCTGGGGCAGGGGGCACTGAAGCTTTCTTT.

The CDR3 DNA reads TGTGCCAGCAGTTCGACTTTCTTGGGCTCCTACAATGAGCAGTTCTTC. Its translation is CASSSTFLGSYNEQFF. The rearrangement joins TRBV6-5 to TRBJ2-1, with D unresolved. Deletions cut 4 bases from V and 0 bases from J, with 13 bases between. Looked up from germline, CDR1 is MNHEY and CDR2 is SVGAGI. The CDR3 runs 16 residues.

The chain employs TRBV25-1 and TRBJ2-1, with D unclear. V lost 2 bases and J lost 6, with 11 bases in between. Germline V gene data show CDR1 as MGHDK and CDR2 as SYGVNS. This CDR3 has 14 amino acids. CDR3 in amino acids: CASSEVGSTNEQFF. As DNA, the CDR3 is TGTGCCAGCAGTGAAGTAGGCTCCACCAATGAGCAGTTCTTC.

The chain couples TRBV28 to TRBJ2-6; possible D gene TRBD1, 6 bases. The V gene lost 5 bases and the J gene lost 0 bases, with 14 bases spanning the gap. The CDR3 runs to 17 residues. Germline CDR1 is MDHEN and CDR2 is SYDVKM. The CDR3 sequence is CASSPQTGFSGANVLTF. In nucleotides, the CDR3 is TGTGCCAGCAGTCCCCAGACAGGTTTCTCTGGGGCCAACGTCCTGACTTTC.

This chain uses TRBV7-3 with TRBJ2-3, with 8 bases lining up with TRBD1. The length of the CDR3 is 14 residues. With 4 bases clipped from V and 2 bases from J, the junction kept 2 bases outside the gene matches. CDR1 and CDR2 from the germline V gene are SGHTA and FQGTGA. DNA of the CDR3: TGTGCCAGCAGCTGGGGACAGGCCACAGATACGCAGTATTTT. Translated, it gives CASSWGQATDTQYF. Looking up the rest from reference TRBV7-3 and TRBJ2-3 gives the full variable domain: GAGVSQTPSNKVTEKGKYVELRCDPISGHTALYWYRQSLGQGPEFLIYFQGTGAADDSGLPNDRFFAVRPEGSVSTLKIQRTERGDSAVYLCASSWGQATDTQYFGPGTRLTVL.

The gene calls are TRBV4-2 and TRBJ1-4, with D perhaps TRBD1 (5 bases). Deletions cut 0 bases from V and 3 bases from J, with 14 bases between. Germline V gene data show CDR1 as LGHNA and CDR2 as YNFKEQ. CDR3 size: 17 residues. The CDR3 here is CASSQDRGGRSNEKLFF. DNA of the CDR3: TGTGCCAGCAGCCAAGATCGGGGGGGACGGTCTAATGAAAAACTGTTTTTT.

The gene calls are TRBV2 and TRBJ2-7; D is unresolved. Trimming shortened V by 6 bases and J by 6 bases, and 12 bases separated the two germline ends. Germline V lookup: CDR1 SNHLY, CDR2 FYNNEI. The CDR3 has 12 residues. As DNA, the CDR3 is TGTGCCAGCAGCCCTGGCCCCCCCGAGCAGTACTTC. Translating gives CASSPGPPEQYF.

This clone has only one observation. This chain connects TRBV9 to TRBJ1-2; tentatively, D is TRBD1 (5 bases). CDR1 and CDR2 (germline): SGDLS, YYNGEE. CDR3 length: 14 amino acids. Trimming cost V 4 bases and J 6 bases, with 16 bases left between them. CDR3 DNA sequence: TGTGCCAGCAGCCCCCCCTCGGGGCGTAATGGCTACACCTTC. This gives the protein CASSPPSGRNGYTF.

The rearrangement links TRBV10-3 to TRBJ2-3, with 7 bases aligning to TRBD1. The CDR3 is made up of 16 amino acids. With V trimmed by 3 bases and J by 6 bases, 12 bases remained unmatched. CDR1 is ENHRY and CDR2 is SYGVKD in the germline V gene. CDR3 region: CAISEPDRDERDTQYF. The CDR3 DNA follows: TGTGCCATCAGTGAACCCGACAGGGATGAAAGGGATACGCAGTATTTT.

This chain joins TRBV2 and TRBJ2-5; 10 bases map to TRBD1. V was clipped by 5 bases and J by 5 bases; unmatched bases: 11. Per germline, CDR1 SNHLY and CDR2 FYNNEI. The CDR3 totals 16 residues. DNA of the CDR3: TGTGCCAGCAGTCTCTCCGGGACAGGGGCGAGGGAGACCCAGTACTTC. This gives the protein CASSLSGTGARETQYF.

The V and J genes are TRBV10-1 and TRBJ2-3; D tentatively fits TRBD1 or TRBD2 (5 bases each). CDR1 is WNHNN, CDR2 SYGVQD, per germline (reference sequence). The ends were cut back, 3 bases at V and 4 bases at J, with 14 bases in the middle. CDR3 length: 15 residues. The CDR3 sequence is CASSEGLGDADTQYF. The CDR3 bases are TGCGCCAGCAGTGAAGGCCTTGGGGACGCAGATACGCAGTATTTT.

This chain connects TRBV7-6 to TRBJ2-1, with 9 nucleotides matching TRBD1. This CDR3 region has 15 residues. Unmatched junction bases numbered 6, after V lost 3 bases and J lost 6 bases. Germline CDR1 reads SGHVS; CDR2 reads FNYEAQ. The CDR3 coding sequence is TGTGCCAGCAGCTTCCGGGACAGGGTCAGCAATGAGCAGTTCTTC. Its translation is CASSFRDRVSNEQFF.

The rearrangement joins TRBV6-4 to TRBJ1-5; no firm D call. Trimming removed 4 bases at V and 7 bases at J, with 8 bases between. In germline, CDR1 is MRHNA, CDR2 SNTAGT. The CDR3 is made up of 12 amino acids. This CDR3 reads CASSVSYQPQHF. The CDR3, as DNA: TGTGCCAGCAGTGTATCCTACCAGCCCCAGCATTTT.

The chain has TRBV10-3 and TRBJ2-3; TRBD1 matches at 9 bases. The CDR3 runs to 16 residues. V lost 2 bases to trimming and J lost 5 bases; unmatched junction nucleotides: 8. The germline V gene has CDR1 ENHRY and CDR2 SYGVKD. Here the CDR3 reads CAISELPGQGQDTQYF. Written as DNA, the CDR3 is TGTGCCATCAGTGAGCTTCCGGGACAGGGACAAGATACGCAGTATTTT.

The chain recombines TRBV11-2 with TRBJ2-2; D not certain. CDR1 and CDR2 (germline): SGHAT, FQNNGV. Between the trimmed V and J ends, which lost 5 bases and 1 base, there was a span of 11 bases. CDR3 size: 15 residues. The CDR3 coding sequence is TGTGCCAGCAGCCATAGGGATTTGAACACCGGGGAGCTGTTTTTT. It is translated as CASSHRDLNTGELFF.